Listed below are T cell receptor beta chains from one sample, sequenced in a study of T cell responses to AZD1222 COVID-19 vaccine. The assay was immunoSEQ multiplex PCR, and TCRdb's table has in-frame clones only and misses some. Of over 100,000 clones listed, 88% are singletons. The sample was peripheral blood, taken on day 0 of AZD1222 vaccination. All receptors come from an adult in good health. The CDR3 runs from the conserved cysteine through the conserved F or W. The order of the fields is D gene, J gene, clone size, V gene, CDR3 DNA, CDR3 protein. The D gene is left open where the match is weak. Expanded clones are given a class, and other clones once, few, many or no size at all.

D: NA
J: TRBJ1-5
size: NA
V: TRBV6-5
DNA: TGTGCCAGCACCGCTGGTAAGGGAGGCAATCAGCCCCAGCATTTT
CDR3: CASTAGKGGNQPQHF

D: NA
J: TRBJ2-2
size: NA
V: TRBV5-6
DNA: TGTGCCAGCAGGTTGCTAGCAGAGACGAACACCGGGGAGCTGTTTTTT
CDR3: CASRLLAETNTGELFF

D: NA
J: TRBJ2-3
size: NA
V: TRBV6-4
DNA: TGTGCCAGCAGTGAAAATTCCCCCCTTAGCGGCACTAGCACAGATACGCAGTATTTT
CDR3: CASSENSPLSGTSTDTQYF

D: NA
J: TRBJ2-7
size: NA
V: TRBV30
DNA: TGTGCCTGGACAAAGCGGGCGTCCTACGAGCAGTACTTC
CDR3: CAWTKRASYEQYF

D: TRBD1
J: TRBJ2-2
size: NA
V: TRBV28
DNA: TGTGCCAGCAGGACAGGGGGCCAGCACACCGGGGAGCTGTTTTTT
CDR3: CASRTGGQHTGELFF

D: NA
J: TRBJ1-1
size: NA
V: TRBV5-1
DNA: TGCGCCAGCAGCTGGGTTTTAGAGGGAACTGAAGCTTTCTTT
CDR3: CASSWVLEGTEAFF

D: TRBD1
J: TRBJ1-2
size: NA
V: TRBV11-2
DNA: TGTGCCAGCAGCCCCACAGGGGGCGTCTATGGCTACACCTTC
CDR3: CASSPTGGVYGYTF

D: NA
J: TRBJ1-2
size: NA
V: TRBV18
DNA: TGTGCCAGCTCGCGGAATACTTATGGCTACACCTTC
CDR3: CASSRNTYGYTF

D: NA
J: TRBJ1-5
size: few
V: TRBV6-2/TRBV6-3
DNA: TGTGCCAGCAGTTACATTACGGGGGGGGCAGAACAGCCCCAGCATTTT
CDR3: CASSYITGGAEQPQHF

D: NA
J: TRBJ2-3
size: NA
V: TRBV19
DNA: TGTGCCAGTAGTCCAGGAGGGGGGCGCTCGTATTTT
CDR3: CASSPGGGRSYF